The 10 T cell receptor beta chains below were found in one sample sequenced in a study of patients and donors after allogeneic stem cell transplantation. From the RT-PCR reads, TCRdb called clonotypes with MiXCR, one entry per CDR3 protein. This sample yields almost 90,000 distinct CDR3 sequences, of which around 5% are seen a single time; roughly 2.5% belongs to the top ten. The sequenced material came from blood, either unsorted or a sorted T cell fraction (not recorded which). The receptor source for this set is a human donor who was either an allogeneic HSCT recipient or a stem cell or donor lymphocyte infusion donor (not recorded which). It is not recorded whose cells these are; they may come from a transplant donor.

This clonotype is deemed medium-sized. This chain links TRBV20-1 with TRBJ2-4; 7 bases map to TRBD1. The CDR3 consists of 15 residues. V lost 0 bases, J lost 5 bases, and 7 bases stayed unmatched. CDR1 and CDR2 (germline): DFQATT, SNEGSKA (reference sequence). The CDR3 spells CSARDPRGSQNIQYF. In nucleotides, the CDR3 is TGCAGTGCTAGAGATCCCAGGGGGTCCCAAAACATTCAGTACTTC.

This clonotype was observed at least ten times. In DNA form, the CDR3 reads TGTGCCAGCAGATATCCAGGGGGTTCCTATAATTCACCCCTCCACTTT. It translates to CASRYPGGSYNSPLHF. V usage is TRBV28 and J usage is TRBJ1-6; TRBD1 matches at 7 bases. This CDR3 is built from 16 residues. With V trimmed by 6 bases and J by 1 base, 6 bases remained unmatched. Germline-derived CDR1 and CDR2 are MDHEN and SYDVKM. The full variable domain, its missing parts supplied by reference TRBV28 and TRBJ1-6, is DVKVTQSSRYLVKRTGEKVFLECVQDMDHENMFWYRQDPGLGLRLIYFSYDVKMKEKGDIPEGYSVSREKKERFSLILESASTNQTSMYLCASRYPGGSYNSPLHFGNGTRLTVT.

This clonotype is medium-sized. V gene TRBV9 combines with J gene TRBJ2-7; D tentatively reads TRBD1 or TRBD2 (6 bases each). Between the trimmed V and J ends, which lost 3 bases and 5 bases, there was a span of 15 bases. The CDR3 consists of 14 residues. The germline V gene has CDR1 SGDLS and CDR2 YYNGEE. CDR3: CASSEPEGGHEQYF. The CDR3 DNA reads TGTGCCAGCAGCGAACCCGAAGGGGGGCACGAGCAGTACTTC.

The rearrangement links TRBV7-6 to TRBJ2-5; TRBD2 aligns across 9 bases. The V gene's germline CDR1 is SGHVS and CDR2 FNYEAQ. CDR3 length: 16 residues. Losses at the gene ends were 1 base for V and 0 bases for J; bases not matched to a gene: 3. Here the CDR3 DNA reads TGTGCCAGCAGCTTAGGCCCTAGCGGGAACCAAGAGACCCAGTACTTC. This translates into CASSLGPSGNQETQYF.

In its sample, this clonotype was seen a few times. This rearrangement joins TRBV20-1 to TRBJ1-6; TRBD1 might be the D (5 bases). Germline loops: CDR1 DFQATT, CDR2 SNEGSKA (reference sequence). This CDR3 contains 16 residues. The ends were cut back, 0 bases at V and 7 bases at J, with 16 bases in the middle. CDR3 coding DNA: TGCAGTGCTAGAGAGGCGGGGGGAGAGGCCAATTCACCCCTCCACTTT. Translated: CSAREAGGEANSPLHF.

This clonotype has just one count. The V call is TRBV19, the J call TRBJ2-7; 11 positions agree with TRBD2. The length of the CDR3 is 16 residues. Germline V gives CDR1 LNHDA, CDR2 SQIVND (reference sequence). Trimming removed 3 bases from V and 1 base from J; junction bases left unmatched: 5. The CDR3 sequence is CASSMAPSGGSYEQYF. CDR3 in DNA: TGTGCCAGTAGTATGGCTCCTAGCGGGGGGTCCTACGAGCAGTACTTC.

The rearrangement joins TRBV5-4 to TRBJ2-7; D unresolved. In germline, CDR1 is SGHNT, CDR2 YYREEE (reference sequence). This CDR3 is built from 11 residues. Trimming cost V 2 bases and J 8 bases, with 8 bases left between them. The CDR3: CASSFFGKQYF. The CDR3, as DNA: TGTGCCAGCAGCTTCTTTGGGAAGCAGTACTTC.

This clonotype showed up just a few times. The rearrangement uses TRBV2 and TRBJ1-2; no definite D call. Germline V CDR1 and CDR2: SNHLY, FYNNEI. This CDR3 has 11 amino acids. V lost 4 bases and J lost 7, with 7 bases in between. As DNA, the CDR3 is TGTGCCAGCAGTGGGTCTTGTGGCTACACCTTC. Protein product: CASSGSCGYTF.

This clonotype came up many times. The CDR3 coding sequence is TGCGCCAGCAGCCCCCAGCAGACTAGAAATAGCGCTACGCAGTATTTT. Translating it yields CASSPQQTRNSATQYF. This chain uses TRBV4-1 with TRBJ2-3; the D gene is possibly TRBD2 (6 bases). There are 16 residues in the CDR3. Per germline, CDR1 MGHRA and CDR2 YSYEKL. The germline V and J ends were trimmed by 4 bases and 8 bases, with 22 bases remaining between them.

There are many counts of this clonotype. The CDR3 DNA follows: TGCGCCAGCAGCGCGGGAACCACAGATACGCAGTATTTT. This translates into CASSAGTTDTQYF. The chain couples TRBV5-1 to TRBJ2-3; possible D gene TRBD2, 6 bases. Trimming stripped 4 bases from V and 2 bases from J, with 8 bases between. The germline V gene has CDR1 SGHRS and CDR2 YFSETQ. CDR3 length: 13 residues.